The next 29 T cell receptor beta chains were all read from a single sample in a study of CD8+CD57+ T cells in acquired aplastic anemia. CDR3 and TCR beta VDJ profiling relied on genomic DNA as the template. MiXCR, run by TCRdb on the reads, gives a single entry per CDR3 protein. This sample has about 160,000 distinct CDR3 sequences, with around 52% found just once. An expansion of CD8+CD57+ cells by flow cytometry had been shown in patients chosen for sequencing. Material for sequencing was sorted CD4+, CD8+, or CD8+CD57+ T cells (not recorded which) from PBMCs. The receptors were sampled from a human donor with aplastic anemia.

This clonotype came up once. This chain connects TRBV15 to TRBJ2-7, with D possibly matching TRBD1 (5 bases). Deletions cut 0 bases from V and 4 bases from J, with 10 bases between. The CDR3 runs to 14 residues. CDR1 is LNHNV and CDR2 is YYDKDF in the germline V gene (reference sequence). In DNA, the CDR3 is TGTGCCACCAGCAGAGATAGGGGCCGATACGAGCAGTACTTC. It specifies CATSRDRGRYEQYF.

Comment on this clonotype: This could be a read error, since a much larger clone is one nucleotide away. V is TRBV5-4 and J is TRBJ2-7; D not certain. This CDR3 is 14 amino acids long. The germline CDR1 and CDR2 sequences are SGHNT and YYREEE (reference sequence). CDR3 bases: TGTACCAGCAGCTTGGGATCAGAACCCCTGGAGCAGTACTTC. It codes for CTSSLGSEPLEQYF.

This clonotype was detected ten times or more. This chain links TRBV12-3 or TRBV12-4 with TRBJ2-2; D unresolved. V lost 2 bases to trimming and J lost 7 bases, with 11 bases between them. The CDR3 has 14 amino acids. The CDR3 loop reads CASSLIEKDGELFF. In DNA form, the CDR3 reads TGTGCCAGCAGTTTAATAGAGAAGGACGGGGAGCTGTTTTTT.

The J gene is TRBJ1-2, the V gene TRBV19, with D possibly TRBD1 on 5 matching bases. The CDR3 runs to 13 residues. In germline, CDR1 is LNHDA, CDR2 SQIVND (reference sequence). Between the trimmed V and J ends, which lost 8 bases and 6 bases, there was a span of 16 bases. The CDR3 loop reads CASGRQYANGYTF. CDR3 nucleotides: TGTGCCAGTGGTAGACAGTACGCCAATGGCTACACCTTC.

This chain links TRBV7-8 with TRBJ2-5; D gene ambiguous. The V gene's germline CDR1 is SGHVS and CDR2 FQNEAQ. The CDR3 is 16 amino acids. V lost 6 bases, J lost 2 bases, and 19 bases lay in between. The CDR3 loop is CASSPQQLFRQETQYF. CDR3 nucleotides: TGTGCCAGCAGTCCCCAGCAGTTGTTTCGGCAAGAGACCCAGTACTTC.

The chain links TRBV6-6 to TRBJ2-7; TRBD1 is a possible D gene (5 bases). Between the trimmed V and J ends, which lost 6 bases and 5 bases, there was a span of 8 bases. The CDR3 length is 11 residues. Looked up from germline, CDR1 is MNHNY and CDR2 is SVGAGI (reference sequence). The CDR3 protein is CASRKGDEQYF. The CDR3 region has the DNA TGTGCCAGCAGAAAAGGGGACGAGCAGTACTTC.

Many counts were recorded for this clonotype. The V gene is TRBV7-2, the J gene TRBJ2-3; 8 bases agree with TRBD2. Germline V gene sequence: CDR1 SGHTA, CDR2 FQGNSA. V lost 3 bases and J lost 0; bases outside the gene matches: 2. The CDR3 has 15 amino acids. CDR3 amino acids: CASSLLAGSTDTQYF. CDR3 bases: TGTGCCAGCAGCTTGCTAGCGGGCAGCACAGATACGCAGTATTTT.

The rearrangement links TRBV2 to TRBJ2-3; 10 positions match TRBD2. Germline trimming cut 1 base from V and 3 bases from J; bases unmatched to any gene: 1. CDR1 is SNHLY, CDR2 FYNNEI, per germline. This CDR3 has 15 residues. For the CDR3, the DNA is TGTGCCAGCAGTGAAGAGGGACTAGCGACAGATACGCAGTATTTT. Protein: CASSEEGLATDTQYF.

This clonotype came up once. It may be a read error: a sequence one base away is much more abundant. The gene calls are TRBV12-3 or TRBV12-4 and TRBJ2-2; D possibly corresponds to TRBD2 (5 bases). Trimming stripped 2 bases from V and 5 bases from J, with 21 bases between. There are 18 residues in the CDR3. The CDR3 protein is CASSLPYGQVRGTGELFF. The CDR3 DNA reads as TGTGCCAGCAGTTTACCTTATGGGCAGGTAAGAGGGACCGGGGAGCTGTTTTTT.

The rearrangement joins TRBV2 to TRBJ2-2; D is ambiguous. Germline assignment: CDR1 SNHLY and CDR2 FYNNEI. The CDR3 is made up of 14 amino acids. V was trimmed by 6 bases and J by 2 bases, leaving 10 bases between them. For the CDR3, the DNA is TGTGCCAGCAGGCCCCGACTCAACACCGGGGAGCTGTTTTTT. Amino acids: CASRPRLNTGELFF.

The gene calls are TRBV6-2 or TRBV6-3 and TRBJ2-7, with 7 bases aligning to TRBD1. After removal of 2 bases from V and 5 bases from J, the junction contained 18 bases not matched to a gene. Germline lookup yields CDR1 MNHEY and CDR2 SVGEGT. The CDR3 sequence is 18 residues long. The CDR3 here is CASSYLGQVRAVGNEQYF. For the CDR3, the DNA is TGTGCCAGCAGTTACCTTGGACAGGTCCGAGCGGTGGGTAACGAGCAGTACTTC.

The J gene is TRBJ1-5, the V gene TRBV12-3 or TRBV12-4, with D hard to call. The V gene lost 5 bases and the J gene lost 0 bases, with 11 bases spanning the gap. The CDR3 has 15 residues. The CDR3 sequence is CASSPSGISNQPQHF. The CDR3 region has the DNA TGTGCCAGCAGTCCGAGTGGGATTAGCAATCAGCCCCAGCATTTT.

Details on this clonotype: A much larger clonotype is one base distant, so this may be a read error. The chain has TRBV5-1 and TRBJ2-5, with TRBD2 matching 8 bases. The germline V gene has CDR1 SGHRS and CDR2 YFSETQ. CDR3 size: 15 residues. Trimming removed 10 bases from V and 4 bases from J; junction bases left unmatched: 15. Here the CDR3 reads CACMPRGRIGETQYF. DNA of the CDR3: TGCGCCTGCATGCCGCGCGGGAGGATAGGAGAGACCCAGTACTTC.

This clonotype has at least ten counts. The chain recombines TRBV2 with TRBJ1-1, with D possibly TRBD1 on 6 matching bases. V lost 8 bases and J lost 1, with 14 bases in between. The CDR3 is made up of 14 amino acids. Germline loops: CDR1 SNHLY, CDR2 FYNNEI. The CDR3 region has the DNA TGTGCCAGCGGACAGCTCCCCGGGAACACTGAAGCTTTCTTT. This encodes CASGQLPGNTEAFF.

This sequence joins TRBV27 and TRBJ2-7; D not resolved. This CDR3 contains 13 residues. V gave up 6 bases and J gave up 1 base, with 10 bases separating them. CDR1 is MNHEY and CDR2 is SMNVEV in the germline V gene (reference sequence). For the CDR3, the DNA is TGTGCCAGCAGCGACTGGGGTTCCTACGAGCAGTACTTC. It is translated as CASSDWGSYEQYF.

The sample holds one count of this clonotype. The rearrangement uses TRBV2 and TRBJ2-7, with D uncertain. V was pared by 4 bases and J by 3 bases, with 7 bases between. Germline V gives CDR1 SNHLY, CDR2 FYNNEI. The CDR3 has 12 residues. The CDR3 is CASSASLYEQYF. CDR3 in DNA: TGTGCCAGCAGTGCAAGTCTCTACGAGCAGTACTTC.

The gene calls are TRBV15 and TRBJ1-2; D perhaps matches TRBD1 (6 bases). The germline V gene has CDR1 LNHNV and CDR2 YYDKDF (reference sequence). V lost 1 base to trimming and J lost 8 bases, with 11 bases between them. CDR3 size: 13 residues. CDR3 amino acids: CATSRGPGEGYTF. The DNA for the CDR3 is TGTGCCACCAGCAGAGGCCCAGGGGAAGGCTACACCTTC.

The CDR3 spells CAISGGEYSNQPQHF. The CDR3 DNA follows: TGTGCCATCAGTGGTGGGGAATATAGCAATCAGCCCCAGCATTTT. V and J are TRBV10-3 and TRBJ1-5, with no clear D. The V gene lost 4 bases and the J gene lost 0 bases, with 10 bases spanning the gap. Per the germline V gene, CDR1 is ENHRY and CDR2 is SYGVKD. The length of the CDR3 is 15 residues.

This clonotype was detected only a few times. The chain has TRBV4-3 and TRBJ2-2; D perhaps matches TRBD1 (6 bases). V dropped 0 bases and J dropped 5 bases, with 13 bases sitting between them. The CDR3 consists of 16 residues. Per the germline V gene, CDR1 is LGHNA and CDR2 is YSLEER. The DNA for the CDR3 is TGCGCCAGCAGCCAAGATACGGGCAGGGGAACCGGGGAGCTGTTTTTT. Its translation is CASSQDTGRGTGELFF.

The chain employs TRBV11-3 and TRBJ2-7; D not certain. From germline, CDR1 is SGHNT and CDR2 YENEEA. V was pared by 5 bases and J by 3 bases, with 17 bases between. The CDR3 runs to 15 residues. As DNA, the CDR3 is TGTGCCAGCAGCCAAGATCAGGCGAGAGTCTACGAGCAGTACTTC. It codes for CASSQDQARVYEQYF.

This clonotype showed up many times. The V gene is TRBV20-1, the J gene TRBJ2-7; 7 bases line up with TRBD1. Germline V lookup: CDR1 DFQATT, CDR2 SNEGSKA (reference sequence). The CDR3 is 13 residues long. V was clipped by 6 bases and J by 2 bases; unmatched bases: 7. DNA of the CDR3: TGCAGTGCGATCGGACAGGACACCTACGAGCAGTACTTC. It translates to CSAIGQDTYEQYF.

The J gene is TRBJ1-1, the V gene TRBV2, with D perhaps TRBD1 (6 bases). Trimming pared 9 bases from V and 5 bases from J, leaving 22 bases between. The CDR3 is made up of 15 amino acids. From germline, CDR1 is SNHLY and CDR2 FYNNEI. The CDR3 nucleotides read TGTGCCAGTAGTAGGGCCTGGGGGGCTACAACTGAAGCTTTCTTT. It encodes CASSRAWGATTEAFF.

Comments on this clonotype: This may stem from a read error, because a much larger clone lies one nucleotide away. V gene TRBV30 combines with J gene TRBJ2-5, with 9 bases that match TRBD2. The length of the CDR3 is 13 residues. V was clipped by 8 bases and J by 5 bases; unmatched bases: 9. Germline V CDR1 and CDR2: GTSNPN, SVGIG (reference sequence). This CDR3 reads CARLAGGWETQYF. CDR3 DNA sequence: TGTGCCCGGCTGGCGGGAGGGTGGGAGACCCAGTACTTC.

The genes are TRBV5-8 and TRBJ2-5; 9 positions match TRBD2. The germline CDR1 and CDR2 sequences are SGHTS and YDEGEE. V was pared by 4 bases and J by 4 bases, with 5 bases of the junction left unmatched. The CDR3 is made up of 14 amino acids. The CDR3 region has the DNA TGTGCCAGCAGCAGAGCGGGGGGAGGAGAGACCCAGTACTTC. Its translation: CASSRAGGGETQYF.

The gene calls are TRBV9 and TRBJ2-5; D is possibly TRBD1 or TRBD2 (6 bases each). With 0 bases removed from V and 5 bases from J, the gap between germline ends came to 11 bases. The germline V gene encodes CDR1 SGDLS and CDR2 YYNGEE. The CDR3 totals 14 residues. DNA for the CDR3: TGTGCCAGCAGCGTAGGGCAGGGGAGGGAGACCCAGTACTTC. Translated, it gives CASSVGQGRETQYF.

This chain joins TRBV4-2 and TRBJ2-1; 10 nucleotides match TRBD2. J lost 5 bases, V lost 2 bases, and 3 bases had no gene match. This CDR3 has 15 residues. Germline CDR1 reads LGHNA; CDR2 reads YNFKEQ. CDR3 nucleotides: TGTGCCAGCAGCCAACTAGCGGGAGTCCACAATGAGCAGTTCTTC. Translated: CASSQLAGVHNEQFF.

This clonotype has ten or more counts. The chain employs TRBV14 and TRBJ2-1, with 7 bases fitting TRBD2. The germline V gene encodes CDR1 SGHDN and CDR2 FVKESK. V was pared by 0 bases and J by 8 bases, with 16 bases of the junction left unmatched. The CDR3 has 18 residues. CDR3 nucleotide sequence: TGTGCCAGCAGCCAAGACTTCTTTAGGCCTGGGAGGGTCCATGAGCAGTTCTTC. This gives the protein CASSQDFFRPGRVHEQFF.

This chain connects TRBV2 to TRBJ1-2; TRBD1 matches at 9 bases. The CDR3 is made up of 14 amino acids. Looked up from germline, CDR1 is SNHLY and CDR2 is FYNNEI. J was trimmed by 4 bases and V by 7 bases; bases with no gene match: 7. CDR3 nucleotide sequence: TGTGCCAGCACGTGGACAGGGGAGATCTATGGCTACACCTTC. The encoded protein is CASTWTGEIYGYTF.

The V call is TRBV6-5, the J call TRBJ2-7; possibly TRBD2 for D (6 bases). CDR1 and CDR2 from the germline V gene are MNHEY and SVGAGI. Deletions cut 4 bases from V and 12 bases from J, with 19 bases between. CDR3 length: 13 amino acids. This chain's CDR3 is CASSFRDFPPRYF. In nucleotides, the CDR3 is TGTGCCAGCAGTTTCCGGGACTTTCCCCCGAGGTACTTC.